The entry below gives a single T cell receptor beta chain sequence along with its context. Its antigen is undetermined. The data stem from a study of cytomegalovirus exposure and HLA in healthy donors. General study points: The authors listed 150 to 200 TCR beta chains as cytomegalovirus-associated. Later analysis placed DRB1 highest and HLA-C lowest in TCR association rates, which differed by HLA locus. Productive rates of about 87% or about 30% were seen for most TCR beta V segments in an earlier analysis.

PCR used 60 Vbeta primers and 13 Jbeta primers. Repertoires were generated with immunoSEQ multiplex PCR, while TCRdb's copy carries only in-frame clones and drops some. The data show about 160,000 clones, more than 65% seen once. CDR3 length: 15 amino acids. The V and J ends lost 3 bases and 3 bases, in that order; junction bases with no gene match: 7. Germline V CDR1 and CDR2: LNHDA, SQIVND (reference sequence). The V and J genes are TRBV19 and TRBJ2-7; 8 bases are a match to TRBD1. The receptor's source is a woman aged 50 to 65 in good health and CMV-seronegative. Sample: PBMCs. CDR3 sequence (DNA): TGTGCCAGTAGTATTGGACAGGGAAATTACTACGAGCAGTACTTC. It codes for CASSIGQGNYYEQYF. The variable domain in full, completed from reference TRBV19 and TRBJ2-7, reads DGGITQSPKYLFRKEGQNVTLSCEQNLNHDAMYWYRQDPGQGLRLIYYSQIVNDFQKGDIAEGYSVSREKKESFPLTVTSAQKNPTAFYLCASSIGQGNYYEQYFGPGTRLTVT.